The next 27 T cell receptor beta chains were all read from a single sample in a study of Graves' ophthalmopathy and Graves' hyperthyroidism. Transcripts of RNA were the source for amplifying TCR beta CDR3 regions. HTBI primers were employed in first-round RT-PCR, then a second-round multiplex PCR followed. From the multiplex PCR reads, TCRdb called clonotypes with MiXCR, one entry per CDR3 protein. In the table there are hundreds of thousands of distinct CDR3 sequences, over 20% of which are singletons. Specimen: peripheral blood. The receptors stem from a woman under 30 with stable Graves' hyperthyroidism.

The chain uses TRBV29-1 and TRBJ2-7; D may match TRBD1 or TRBD2 (5 bases each). V lost 2 bases and J 0 bases, leaving 14 bases between the germline ends. The CDR3 has 15 amino acids. In germline, CDR1 is SQVTM, CDR2 ANQGSEA. CDR3 nucleotides: TGCAGCGTTGAAACGACAGCCGGGAACTCCTACGAGCAGTACTTC. Its protein product is CSVETTAGNSYEQYF.

V and J are TRBV25-1 and TRBJ1-2; no clear D. Per the germline V gene, CDR1 is MGHDK and CDR2 is SYGVNS. CDR3 length: 13 residues. V was shortened by 6 bases and J by 4 bases, with 12 bases between the two germline ends. The CDR3 region has the DNA TGTGCCAGCAGCCTCAGTGAAATCTATGGCTACACCTTC. Its protein product is CASSLSEIYGYTF.

This clonotype came up a few times. This chain connects TRBV27 to TRBJ1-2, with D possibly being TRBD1 (5 bases). There are 15 residues in the CDR3. Trimming pared 3 bases from V and 4 bases from J, leaving 15 bases between. Looked up from germline, CDR1 is MNHEY and CDR2 is SMNVEV (reference sequence). The DNA of the CDR3 is TGTGCCAGCAGTTTCTCGCGACAGACAAGCTATGGCTACACCTTC. As protein: CASSFSRQTSYGYTF.

This clonotype was counted a few times. The chain has TRBV6-1 and TRBJ2-2; TRBD2 aligns across 9 bases. V was clipped by 6 bases and J by 6 bases; unmatched bases: 8. Germline lookup yields CDR1 MNHNS and CDR2 SASEGT. The CDR3 totals 15 residues. In nucleotides, the CDR3 is TGTGCCAGCAGGGGTAGCGGGAGTGGCGCCGGGGAGCTGTTTTTT. Protein: CASRGSGSGAGELFF.

This clonotype was observed many times. The rearrangement uses TRBV10-1 and TRBJ1-5; D is perhaps TRBD1 (6 bases). The V gene lost 7 bases and the J gene lost 0 bases, with 22 bases spanning the gap. There are 18 residues in the CDR3. Germline V gene lookup returns CDR1 WNHNN and CDR2 SYGVQD (reference sequence). In nucleotides, the CDR3 is TGCGCCAGCAATAATACGCGGGGGGCATACTATAGCAATCAGCCCCAGCATTTT. Amino acid sequence: CASNNTRGAYYSNQPQHF.

This clonotype was seen repeatedly, ten times or more. V is TRBV12-3 or TRBV12-4 and J is TRBJ1-1; the D is unclear. The ends were cut back, 6 bases at V and 5 bases at J, with 16 bases in the middle. The CDR3 extends over 14 amino acids. The DNA of the CDR3 is TGTGCCAGCAGCCCGCGATCAAGGAAGACTGAAGCTTTCTTT. This sequence encodes CASSPRSRKTEAFF.

V is TRBV5-1 and J is TRBJ1-1; 7 nucleotides align to TRBD1. Germline V gene data show CDR1 as SGHRS and CDR2 as YFSETQ. The CDR3 is 17 residues long. V lost 2 bases, J lost 0 bases, and 10 bases stayed unmatched. The CDR3 loop reads CASSLRGGAGMNTEAFF. The CDR3 DNA is TGCGCCAGCAGCTTACGAGGGGGCGCTGGGATGAACACTGAAGCTTTCTTT.

The CDR3 nucleotides are TGTGCCAGCAGTCTCGAGGCCAGAGACAATCAGCCCCAGCATTTT. Residues: CASSLEARDNQPQHF. This chain uses TRBV28 with TRBJ1-5; D call uncertain. This CDR3 is 15 amino acids long. Trimming stripped 5 bases from V and 3 bases from J, with 14 bases between. CDR1 is MDHEN and CDR2 is SYDVKM in the germline V gene. Using reference TRBV28 and TRBJ1-5 for the parts outside the CDR3, the full variable domain is DVKVTQSSRYLVKRTGEKVFLECVQDMDHENMFWYRQDPGLGLRLIYFSYDVKMKEKGDIPEGYSVSREKKERFSLILESASTNQTSMYLCASSLEARDNQPQHFGDGTRLSIL.

Many counts were recorded for this clonotype. The gene calls are TRBV12-3 or TRBV12-4 and TRBJ1-6, with D hard to call. This CDR3 has 14 amino acids. V was clipped by 4 bases and J by 6 bases, with 10 bases between them. As DNA, the CDR3 is TGTGCCAGCAGTTCGGGATTCTCTAATTCACCCCTCCACTTT. It yields the protein CASSSGFSNSPLHF.

To note about this clonotype: Its ends do not fully match the called genes, so a read error is possible. For the CDR3, the DNA is TGTGCCAGCAGCCCAGGAAGATCTGGGGCCAACGTCCCGACTTTC. Translating it yields CASSPGRSGANVPTF. This chain connects TRBV7-9 to TRBJ2-6, with a tentative D call TRBD1 (5 bases). The V gene's germline CDR1 is SEHNR and CDR2 FQNEAQ (reference sequence). The CDR3 totals 15 residues.

This clonotype was found a few times. This chain uses TRBV11-1 with TRBJ2-6; 10 nucleotides agree with TRBD1. The CDR3 runs 16 residues. In germline, CDR1 is SGHAT, CDR2 FQDESV (reference sequence). V was clipped by 5 bases and J by 3 bases; unmatched bases: 4. The CDR3 sequence is CASSRDRGSGANVLTF. As DNA, the CDR3 is TGTGCCAGCAGCCGGGACAGGGGAAGTGGGGCCAACGTCCTGACTTTC.

This clonotype has at least ten counts. The genes are TRBV3-1 and TRBJ1-6; 9 bases agree with TRBD1. The CDR3 runs 15 residues. Germline CDR1 reads LGHDT; CDR2 reads YNNKEL (reference sequence). Losses at the gene ends were 4 bases for V and 7 bases for J; bases not matched to a gene: 5. The CDR3 is CASSPGQGGNSPLHF. The CDR3 nucleotides read TGTGCCAGCAGCCCGGGACAGGGCGGCAATTCACCCCTCCACTTT.

Ten or more counts support this clonotype. It may be a read error: a sequence one base away is much more abundant. The V and J genes are TRBV12-3 or TRBV12-4 and TRBJ1-1; D is ambiguous. CDR3 length: 14 amino acids. V lost 1 base and J lost 1, with 7 bases in between. CDR3 amino acids: CASSLGEGNTEAFF. CDR3 DNA sequence: TGTGCCAGCAGTTTAGGGGAGGGGAACACTGAAGCTTTCTTT.

In its sample, this clonotype was seen many times. The rearrangement links TRBV6-5 to TRBJ2-3; D remains ambiguous. V lost 2 bases and J 4 bases, leaving 10 bases between the germline ends. Germline V gene sequence: CDR1 MNHEY, CDR2 SVGAGI. The CDR3 length is 14 residues. CDR3 nucleotide sequence: TGTGCCAGCAGTTACGGTTATGGGGCAGATACGCAGTATTTT. Its protein is CASSYGYGADTQYF.

In its sample, this clonotype was seen many times. The chain's CDR3 is CASSPTSGSVYEQYF. The CDR3 DNA is TGCGCCAGCAGCCCAACTAGCGGGAGCGTCTACGAGCAGTACTTC. The V call is TRBV5-1, the J call TRBJ2-7, with 11 bases fitting TRBD2. The germline CDR1 and CDR2 sequences are SGHRS and YFSETQ. V was clipped by 4 bases and J by 3 bases; unmatched bases: 6. This CDR3 is built from 15 residues. The entire variable domain, with the rest obtained from reference TRBV5-1 and TRBJ2-7, is as follows: KAGVTQTPRYLIKTRGQQVTLSCSPISGHRSVSWYQQTPGQGLQFLFEYFSETQRNKGNFPGRFSGRQFSNSRSEMNVSTLELGDSALYLCASSPTSGSVYEQYFGPGTRLTVT.

This clonotype was picked up many times. The rearrangement links TRBV6-1 to TRBJ1-1; 7 nucleotides line up with TRBD1. The CDR3 is 15 amino acids. The ends lost 2 bases at V and 3 bases at J; junction bases unmatched: 6. The germline CDR1 and CDR2 sequences are MNHNS and SASEGT. CDR3 sequence: CASSETTGMDTEAFF. As DNA, the CDR3 is TGTGCCAGCAGTGAAACGACAGGGATGGACACTGAAGCTTTCTTT.

In this sample, this clonotype turned up many times. V usage is TRBV9 and J usage is TRBJ1-1; D is ambiguous. Between the trimmed V and J ends, which lost 3 bases and 0 bases, there was a span of 9 bases. This CDR3 has 14 residues. Germline-derived CDR1 and CDR2 are SGDLS and YYNGEE. In DNA form, the CDR3 reads TGTGCCAGCAGCGCCTCGGCAGTGAACACTGAAGCTTTCTTT. Its translation: CASSASAVNTEAFF.

This clonotype occurred many times. The chain employs TRBV20-1 and TRBJ2-5, with 9 positions matching TRBD1. Germline-derived CDR1 and CDR2 are DFQATT and SNEGSKA (reference sequence). The trim removed 4 bases at V and 7 bases at J, leaving 7 bases unmatched. The CDR3 runs 13 residues. Here the CDR3 reads CSAKGTGRGTQYF. As DNA, the CDR3 is TGCAGTGCTAAGGGGACAGGGCGGGGGACCCAGTACTTC.

This clonotype was seen at least ten times. V gene TRBV5-1 combines with J gene TRBJ1-1; no definite D call. Germline V gene lookup returns CDR1 SGHRS and CDR2 YFSETQ. Trimming pared 2 bases from V and 5 bases from J, leaving 16 bases between. This CDR3 contains 15 residues. CDR3 nucleotide sequence: TGCGCCAGCAGCTTACCCCTCGACGGCGGGACTGAAGCTTTCTTT. Residues: CASSLPLDGGTEAFF.

This clonotype was found many times. The V and J genes are TRBV19 and TRBJ2-5; tentatively, D is TRBD2 (6 bases). The CDR3 extends over 14 amino acids. Germline CDR1 reads LNHDA; CDR2 reads SQIVND (reference sequence). V was trimmed by 5 bases and J by 1 base, leaving 11 bases between them. CDR3 residues: CASSGTFSQETQYF. For the CDR3, the DNA is TGTGCCAGTAGTGGGACTTTCAGCCAAGAGACCCAGTACTTC.

The table lists this clonotype with many counts. This chain connects TRBV6-1 to TRBJ2-2, with TRBD2 matching 7 bases. CDR1 is MNHNS, CDR2 SASEGT, per germline. Trimming took 7 bases from V and 1 from J; bases not matched to a gene: 3. The CDR3 runs 14 residues. CDR3: CASNGGRNTGELFF. The CDR3 DNA sequence: TGTGCCAGCAACGGCGGGAGGAACACCGGGGAGCTGTTTTTT.

This clonotype was recorded many times. V is TRBV25-1 and J is TRBJ2-7, with D maybe TRBD1 (7 bases). CDR1 is MGHDK and CDR2 is SYGVNS in the germline V gene. Trimming removed 1 base from V and 2 bases from J, with 12 bases in between. The CDR3 is made up of 15 amino acids. CDR3 nucleotide sequence: TGTGCCAGCAGTGAATCCAGGGGGGCGACCTACGAGCAGTACTTC. Translated, it gives CASSESRGATYEQYF.

This chain connects TRBV29-1 to TRBJ2-7; 8 bases map to TRBD1. CDR1 SQVTM and CDR2 ANQGSEA come from the germline V gene. V lost 3 bases, J lost 2 bases, and 6 bases stayed unmatched. This CDR3 comprises 14 residues. CDR3 sequence (DNA): TGCAGCGTTGATCCCGGGACAGGTACCTACGAGCAGTACTTC. This codes for CSVDPGTGTYEQYF.

V is TRBV11-2 and J is TRBJ2-7; TRBD1 matches at 9 bases. Germline V gene sequence: CDR1 SGHAT, CDR2 FQNNGV. Losses at the gene ends were 5 bases for V and 5 bases for J; bases not matched to a gene: 13. The CDR3 spans 16 residues. CDR3 coding DNA: TGTGCCAGCAGCCCGAGCCTGGGACAGGGTAGGAACGAGCAGTACTTC. It specifies CASSPSLGQGRNEQYF.

In its sample, this clonotype was seen a few times. A much larger clone is a single base away; this may be a read error. The chain is built from TRBV10-3 and TRBJ2-7; 8 bases map to TRBD1. The CDR3 totals 12 residues. Germline CDR1 reads ENHRY; CDR2 reads SYGVKD. The CDR3 nucleotides are TGTGCCGTCAGAGGGACAGGCTACGAGCAGTACTTC. This encodes CAVRGTGYEQYF.

This clonotype was seen at least ten times. V usage is TRBV28 and J usage is TRBJ2-7; D possibly corresponds to TRBD1 (6 bases). Trimming removed 3 bases at V and 6 bases at J, with 12 bases between. The CDR3 is made up of 13 amino acids. Germline-derived CDR1 and CDR2 are MDHEN and SYDVKM. In nucleotides, the CDR3 is TGTGCCAGCAGTTTTCAGGGGAAAAGCGAGCAGTACTTC. This sequence encodes CASSFQGKSEQYF.

This clonotype came up many times. V usage is TRBV20-1 and J usage is TRBJ1-1, with TRBD1 matching over 9 bases. The ends lost 6 bases at V and 5 bases at J; junction bases unmatched: 7. Germline-derived CDR1 and CDR2 are DFQATT and SNEGSKA (reference sequence). The CDR3 extends over 13 amino acids. CDR3: CSAWDRVGTEAFF. The CDR3 DNA follows: TGCAGTGCCTGGGACAGGGTAGGGACTGAAGCTTTCTTT.